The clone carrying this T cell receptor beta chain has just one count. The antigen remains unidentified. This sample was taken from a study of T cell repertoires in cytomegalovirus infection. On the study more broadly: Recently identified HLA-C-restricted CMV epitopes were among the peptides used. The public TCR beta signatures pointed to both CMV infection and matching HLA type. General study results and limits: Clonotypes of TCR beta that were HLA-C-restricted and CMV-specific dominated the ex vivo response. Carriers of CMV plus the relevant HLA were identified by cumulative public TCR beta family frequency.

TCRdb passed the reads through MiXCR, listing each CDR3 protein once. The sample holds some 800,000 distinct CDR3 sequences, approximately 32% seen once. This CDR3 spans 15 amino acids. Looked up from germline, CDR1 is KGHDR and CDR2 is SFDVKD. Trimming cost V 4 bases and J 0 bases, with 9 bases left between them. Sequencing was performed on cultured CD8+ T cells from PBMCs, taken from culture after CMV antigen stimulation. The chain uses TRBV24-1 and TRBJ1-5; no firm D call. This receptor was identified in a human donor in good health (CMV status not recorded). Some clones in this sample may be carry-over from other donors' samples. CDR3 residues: CATSEGVYSNQPQHF. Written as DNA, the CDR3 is TGTGCCACCAGTGAGGGAGTTTATAGCAATCAGCCCCAGCATTTT.